This TCR beta chain appears in the sequencing data of a study of read filtering for tumor transcriptome and immune sequencing. About the study: Among patients, some 17 were male and about 15 female, aged about 45 to 90 (mean roughly 64). RNA-seq yielded only about 75 to 1,400 TCR reads, IR-seq about 3.5 to 11 million.

This CDR3 is 15 amino acids long. The V gene's germline CDR1 is SGHTA and CDR2 FQGNSA. Trimming removed 2 bases at V and 0 bases at J, with 7 bases between. Study-wide results and limits: Correlation between methods rose after single-read clonotypes were removed. The sorted CD138-negative fraction was a mixed bone marrow immune population, not purified T cells.

Many counts were recorded for this clonotype. The target antigen is unknown. Molecular barcoded adaptors covering alpha/delta and beta/gamma chains were used on approximately 400 ng RNA. Via MiXCR, TCRdb re-called the reads, giving one row per CDR3 protein. This table has approximately 40,000 distinct CDR3 sequences, about 15% appearing once. The rearrangement uses TRBV7-2 and TRBJ1-4; D is uncertain. The sequence was collected from a donor aged 40 or over with multiple myeloma. Sequencing was done on a sample of a population of CD138-negative cells sorted from bone marrow. CDR3 sequence: CASSLQTATNEKLFF. The CDR3 DNA reads as TGTGCCAGCAGCTTACAGACTGCAACTAATGAAAAACTGTTTTTT.